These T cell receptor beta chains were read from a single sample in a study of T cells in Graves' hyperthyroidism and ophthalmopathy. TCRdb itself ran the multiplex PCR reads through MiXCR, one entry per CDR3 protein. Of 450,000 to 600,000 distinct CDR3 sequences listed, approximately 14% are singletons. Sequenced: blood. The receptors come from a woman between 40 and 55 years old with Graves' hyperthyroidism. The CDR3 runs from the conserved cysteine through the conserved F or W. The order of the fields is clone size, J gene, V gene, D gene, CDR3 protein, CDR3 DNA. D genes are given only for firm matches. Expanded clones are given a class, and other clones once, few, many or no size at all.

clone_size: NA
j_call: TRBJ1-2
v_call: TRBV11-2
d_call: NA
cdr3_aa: CASSLLQGYGYTF
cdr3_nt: TGTGCCAGCAGCTTATTACAGGGCTATGGCTACACCTTC

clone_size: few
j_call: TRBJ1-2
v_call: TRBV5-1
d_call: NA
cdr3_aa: CASSYPGTKDDGYTF
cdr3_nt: TGCGCCAGCAGCTACCCCGGGACAAAAGACGATGGCTACACCTTC

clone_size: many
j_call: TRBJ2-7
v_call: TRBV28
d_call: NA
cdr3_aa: CASKGGFQGLPYEQYF
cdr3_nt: TGTGCCAGCAAAGGGGGGTTCCAGGGTCTTCCCTACGAGCAGTACTTC

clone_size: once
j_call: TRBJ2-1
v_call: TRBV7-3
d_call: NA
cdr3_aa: CASSGDRSEQFF
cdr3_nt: TGTGCCAGCAGCGGGGATCGGAGTGAGCAGTTCTTC

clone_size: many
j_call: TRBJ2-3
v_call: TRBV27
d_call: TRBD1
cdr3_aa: CASSLSGQGADTQYF
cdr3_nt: TGTGCCAGCAGTTTATCGGGACAGGGGGCAGATACGCAGTATTTT

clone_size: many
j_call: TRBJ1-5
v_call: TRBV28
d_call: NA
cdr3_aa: CASSLISRQPQHF
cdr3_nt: TGTGCCAGCAGTTTAATTAGCCGCCAGCCCCAGCATTTT

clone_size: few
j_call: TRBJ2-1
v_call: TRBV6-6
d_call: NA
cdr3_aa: CASSLPDYYNEQFF
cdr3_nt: TGTGCCAGCAGCTTACCCGACTACTACAATGAGCAGTTCTTC

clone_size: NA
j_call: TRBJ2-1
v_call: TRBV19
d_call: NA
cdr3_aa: CASSIGLPYEQFF
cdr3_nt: TGTGCCAGTAGTATCGGGCTTCCATACGAGCAGTTCTTC

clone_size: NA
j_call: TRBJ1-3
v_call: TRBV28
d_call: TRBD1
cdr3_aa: CASGDRAGNTIYF
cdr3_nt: TGTGCCAGCGGGGACAGGGCTGGAAACACCATATATTTT

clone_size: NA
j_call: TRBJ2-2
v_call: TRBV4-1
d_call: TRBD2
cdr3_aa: CASSQVGRGNTGELFF
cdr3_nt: TGCGCCAGCAGCCAAGTCGGGAGGGGGAACACCGGGGAGCTGTTTTTT

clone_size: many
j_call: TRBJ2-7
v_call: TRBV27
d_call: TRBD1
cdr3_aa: CASRSYGTVYEQYF
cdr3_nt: TGTGCCAGCAGATCGTACGGGACAGTTTACGAGCAGTACTTC

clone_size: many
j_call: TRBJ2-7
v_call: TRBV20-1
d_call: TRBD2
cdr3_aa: CSARGLAVSEQYF
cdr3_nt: TGCAGTGCTAGGGGACTAGCGGTCTCGGAGCAGTACTTC

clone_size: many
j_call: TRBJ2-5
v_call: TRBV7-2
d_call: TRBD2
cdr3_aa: CASSFISGTSGETQYF
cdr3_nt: TGTGCCAGCAGCTTTATCTCCGGGACTAGTGGGGAGACCCAGTACTTC

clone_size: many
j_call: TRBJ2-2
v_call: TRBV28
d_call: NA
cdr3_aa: CASSQINLRGLNTGELFF
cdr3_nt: TGTGCCAGCAGTCAGATAAATCTTCGCGGGTTGAACACCGGGGAGCTGTTTTTT

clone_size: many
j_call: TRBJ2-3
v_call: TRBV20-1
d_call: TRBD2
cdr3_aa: CSAQGTRSDTQYF
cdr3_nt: TGCAGTGCTCAAGGGACTAGATCAGATACGCAGTATTTT

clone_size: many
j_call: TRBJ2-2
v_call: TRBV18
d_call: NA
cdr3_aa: CASSPPGTTGELFF
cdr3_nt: TGTGCCAGCTCACCGCCGGGGACCACCGGGGAGCTGTTTTTT

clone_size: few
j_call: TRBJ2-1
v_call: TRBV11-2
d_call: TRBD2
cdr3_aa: CASSLDWASGSPSYNEQFF
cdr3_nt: TGTGCCAGCAGCTTAGATTGGGCTAGCGGGAGTCCGTCCTACAATGAGCAGTTCTTC

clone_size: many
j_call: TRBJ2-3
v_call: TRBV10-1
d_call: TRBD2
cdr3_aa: CASSPRGMGGDTQYF
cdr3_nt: TGCGCCAGCAGTCCCCGGGGGATGGGGGGGGATACGCAGTATTTT

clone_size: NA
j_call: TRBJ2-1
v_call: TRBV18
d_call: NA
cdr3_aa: CASSPPTWYNEQFF
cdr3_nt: TGTGCCAGCTCACCACCGACGTGGTACAATGAGCAGTTCTTC

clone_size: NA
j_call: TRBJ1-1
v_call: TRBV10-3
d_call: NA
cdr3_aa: CAIRETSMNTEAFF
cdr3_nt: TGTGCCATCAGGGAGACATCAATGAACACTGAAGCTTTCTTT

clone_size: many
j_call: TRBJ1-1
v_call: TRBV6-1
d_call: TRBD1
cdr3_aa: CASSLVTGARNTEAFF
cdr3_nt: TGTGCCAGCAGTCTAGTCACAGGGGCCCGGAACACTGAAGCTTTCTTT

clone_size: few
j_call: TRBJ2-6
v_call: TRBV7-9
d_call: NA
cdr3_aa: CASSLVVARAGANVLTF
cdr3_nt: TGTGCCAGCAGCTTAGTAGTCGCCAGGGCTGGGGCCAACGTCCTGACTTTC